Below, 32 T cell receptor beta chains from the same sample are listed, as sequenced in a study of blood T cell repertoires in COVID-19. The repertoire was sequenced with immunoSEQ multiplex PCR; TCRdb's copy has only in-frame clones and lacks some. The table lists over 150,000 clones, around nine tenths of them singletons. Material for sequencing was peripheral blood. All receptors derive from a woman of 80 years or more with COVID-19, enrolled during active disease.

V usage is TRBV6-4 and J usage is TRBJ2-3; 9 positions agree with TRBD2. The CDR3 runs 15 residues. CDR1 MRHNA and CDR2 SNTAGT come from the germline V gene. V shed 4 bases and J 2 bases; nucleotides not matched to a gene: 4. CDR3 loop: CASSVGGRATDTQYF. The CDR3 DNA follows: TGTGCCAGCAGTGTCGGCGGGAGGGCCACAGATACGCAGTATTTT.

The rearrangement uses TRBV19 and TRBJ2-7, with D possibly TRBD1 on 5 matching bases. Looked up from germline, CDR1 is LNHDA and CDR2 is SQIVND (reference sequence). Trimming took 4 bases from V and 4 from J, leaving 8 bases between them. The CDR3 totals 12 residues. CDR3 residues: CASSSPGYEQYF. Written as DNA, the CDR3 is TGTGCCAGTAGTAGCCCAGGGTACGAGCAGTACTTC.

V usage is TRBV7-2 and J usage is TRBJ2-7; 7 bases fit TRBD2. V lost 3 bases, J lost 5 bases, and 7 bases stayed unmatched. The germline gives CDR1 SGHTA, CDR2 FQGNSA. The CDR3 loop spans 14 amino acids. CDR3 coding DNA: TGTGCCAGCAGCTTGGGGGGAGGGATCCACGAGCAGTACTTC. Translated: CASSLGGGIHEQYF.

V usage is TRBV19 and J usage is TRBJ2-1, with 7 bases that match TRBD1. Germline trimming cut 0 bases from V and 8 bases from J; bases unmatched to any gene: 1. Per germline, CDR1 LNHDA and CDR2 SQIVND (reference sequence). There are 13 residues in the CDR3. CDR3 nucleotide sequence: TGTGCCAGTAGTATAGACACAGGGGATGAGCAGTTCTTC. Amino acids: CASSIDTGDEQFF.

This chain connects TRBV6-1 to TRBJ1-2; D uncertain. The CDR3 extends over 16 amino acids. Trimming removed 3 bases from V and 4 bases from J, with 18 bases in between. Germline CDR1 and CDR2: MNHNS and SASEGT. DNA of the CDR3: TGTGCCAGCAGTGATGAGGCGGTAGGATATTTCTATGGCTACACCTTC. It is translated as CASSDEAVGYFYGYTF.

V usage is TRBV11-2 and J usage is TRBJ1-1, with D possibly matching TRBD1 (6 bases). CDR3 length equals 14 residues. CDR1 and CDR2 (germline): SGHAT, FQNNGV. V gave up 4 bases and J gave up 8 bases, with 17 bases separating them. CDR3 protein: CASSSSRQGTEAFF. The CDR3 DNA follows: TGTGCCAGCAGCTCTAGTAGGCAGGGGACCGAAGCTTTCTTT.

The V call is TRBV18, the J call TRBJ2-2; TRBD1 aligns across 7 bases. This CDR3 is built from 16 residues. Germline V gene lookup returns CDR1 KGHSH and CDR2 LQKENI. J gave up 4 bases and V 0 bases, and 5 bases lay outside the gene matches. CDR3 amino acids: CASSPPGGYSTGELFF. CDR3 DNA sequence: TGTGCCAGCTCACCACCAGGGGGCTATAGCACCGGGGAGCTGTTTTTT. The full variable domain, in which reference TRBV18 and TRBJ2-2 provide the parts outside the CDR3, is NAGVMQNPRHLVRRRGQEARLRCSPMKGHSHVYWYRQLPEEGLKFMVYLQKENIIDESGMPKERFSAEFPKEGPSILRIQQVVRGDSAAYFCASSPPGGYSTGELFFGEGSRLTVL.

The sample holds one count of this clone. The chain has TRBV7-2 and TRBJ2-6, with 8 bases fitting TRBD1. This CDR3 comprises 19 residues. CDR1 SGHTA and CDR2 FQGNSA come from the germline V gene. V gave up 6 bases and J gave up 2 bases; unmatched junction bases: 15. CDR3 coding DNA: TGTGCCAGCAGACCGAGACAGGGGTTAGTTCTCCCTGGGGCCAACGTCCTGACTTTC. It translates to CASRPRQGLVLPGANVLTF.

This clone was found once. V is TRBV18 and J is TRBJ1-6, with D hard to call. This CDR3 region has 14 residues. V shed 3 bases and J shed 6 bases, with 9 bases lying between them. Germline V lookup: CDR1 KGHSH, CDR2 LQKENI. The CDR3 DNA is TGTGCCAGCTCACCTAGCGGCAGTAATTCACCCCTCCACTTT. Residues: CASSPSGSNSPLHF.

The genes are TRBV18 and TRBJ2-5; D unresolved. The CDR3 sequence is 14 residues long. V lost 0 bases and J lost 4, with 9 bases in between. Germline lookup yields CDR1 KGHSH and CDR2 LQKENI. Written as DNA, the CDR3 is TGTGCCAGCTCACCACCGGTCGCGCGAGAGACCCAGTACTTC. Amino acid sequence: CASSPPVARETQYF.

This sequence joins TRBV5-1 and TRBJ2-5, with D perhaps matching TRBD1 (6 bases). V lost 2 bases, J lost 0 bases, and 17 bases lay in between. The CDR3 is made up of 17 amino acids. Germline CDR1 is SGHRS and CDR2 is YFSETQ. The CDR3 region is CASSLPWGQGHQETQYF. The CDR3 coding sequence is TGCGCCAGCAGCTTACCATGGGGGCAGGGTCACCAAGAGACCCAGTACTTC.

The V gene is TRBV14, the J gene TRBJ2-1; TRBD1 is a possible D gene (5 bases). CDR3 length: 12 residues. Trimming took off 4 bases at V and 9 bases at J, with 10 bases between the two ends. CDR1 is SGHDN and CDR2 is FVKESK in the germline V gene. CDR3 in amino acids: CASSPGNIEQFF. Here the CDR3 DNA reads TGTGCCAGCAGCCCAGGGAACATTGAGCAGTTCTTC.

The table lists this clone with a count of one. The CDR3 nucleotides are TGTGCCAGCAGCTTACAGGGAATGGGCGGGGAGCTGTTTTTT. Amino acids: CASSLQGMGGELFF. V gene TRBV11-2 combines with J gene TRBJ2-2, with TRBD1 as a possible D gene (5 bases). The V gene lost 2 bases and the J gene lost 7 bases, with 11 bases spanning the gap. Germline CDR1 and CDR2: SGHAT and FQNNGV. This CDR3 is built from 14 residues.

This clone appeared once. This chain links TRBV7-9 with TRBJ1-5; D gene ambiguous. Germline-derived CDR1 and CDR2 are SEHNR and FQNEAQ (reference sequence). The CDR3 totals 14 residues. Trimming pared 5 bases from V and 2 bases from J, leaving 10 bases between. The CDR3 nucleotides read TGTGCCAGCAGCGAGGCCAGCGGCAATCAGCCCCAGCATTTT. Amino acid sequence: CASSEASGNQPQHF.

The rearrangement links TRBV7-6 to TRBJ1-4; maybe TRBD1 (5 bases). CDR1 and CDR2 (germline): SGHVS, FNYEAQ. The CDR3 spans 16 residues. V was pared by 5 bases and J by 0 bases, with 13 bases between. The CDR3 bases are TGTGCCAGCAGCCGCAGGGAGGGGACAACTAATGAAAAACTGTTTTTT. It yields the protein CASSRREGTTNEKLFF.

The chain is built from TRBV5-1 and TRBJ2-7, with 13 bases fitting TRBD2. Trimming cost V 2 bases and J 3 bases; bases outside gene matches: 2. Per germline, CDR1 SGHRS and CDR2 YFSETQ. The CDR3 has 15 amino acids. The CDR3 region has the DNA TGCGCCAGCAGCTTCGGGACTAGCGGGAACTACGAGCAGTACTTC. Translation gives CASSFGTSGNYEQYF.

J is TRBJ1-1 and V is TRBV5-1; the D gene is possibly TRBD1 (6 bases). V gave up 8 bases and J gave up 2 bases, with 13 bases separating them. The CDR3 extends over 13 amino acids. Germline V gene lookup returns CDR1 SGHRS and CDR2 YFSETQ. The CDR3 protein is CASKQGQNTEAFF. The CDR3 nucleotides are TGCGCCAGTAAACAGGGCCAAAACACTGAAGCTTTCTTT.

This chain joins TRBV19 and TRBJ1-5; possible D gene TRBD1, 5 bases. This CDR3 spans 13 amino acids. Germline CDR1 is LNHDA and CDR2 is SQIVND (reference sequence). V was clipped by 2 bases and J by 7 bases, with 9 bases between them. The CDR3 sequence is CASSITRVQPQHF. In DNA form, the CDR3 reads TGTGCCAGTAGTATAACCAGGGTCCAGCCCCAGCATTTT.

The chain joins TRBV11-2 to TRBJ2-3; tentatively, D is TRBD1 (5 bases). The CDR3 spans 14 residues. V lost 5 bases and J 5 bases, leaving 14 bases between the germline ends. In germline, CDR1 is SGHAT, CDR2 FQNNGV. In nucleotides, the CDR3 is TGTGCCAGCAGCCCAATTGGAAGGGGAGATACGCAGTATTTT. It translates to CASSPIGRGDTQYF. Based on the CDR3 plus reference TRBV11-2 and TRBJ2-3, the full variable domain is EAGVAQSPRYKIIEKRQSVAFWCNPISGHATLYWYQQILGQGPKLLIQFQNNGVVDDSQLPKDRFSAERLKGVDSTLKIQPAKLEDSAVYLCASSPIGRGDTQYFGPGTRLTVL.

The chain combines TRBV28 with TRBJ2-5, with 10 nucleotides matching TRBD1. Trimming took 5 bases from V and 4 from J; bases not matched to a gene: 4. Looked up from germline, CDR1 is MDHEN and CDR2 is SYDVKM. The CDR3 consists of 14 residues. The CDR3 region is CASSGDRGRETQYF. CDR3 DNA: TGTGCCAGCAGTGGGGACAGGGGAAGAGAGACCCAGTACTTC.

The chain has TRBV3-1 (or the pseudogene TRBV3-2) and TRBJ2-1; TRBD2 is a possible D gene (5 bases). There are 15 residues in the CDR3. Germline V gene lookup returns CDR1 LGHDT and CDR2 YNNKEL (reference sequence). Trimming took 0 bases from V and 2 from J, leaving 8 bases between them. This CDR3 is CASSQERGTYNEQFF. The DNA of the CDR3 is TGTGCCAGCAGCCAAGAACGGGGTACCTACAATGAGCAGTTCTTC.

The rearrangement joins TRBV14 to TRBJ1-2; D uncertain. Germline V gene lookup returns CDR1 SGHDN and CDR2 FVKESK. The CDR3 contains 14 residues. V was cut by 4 bases and J by 4 bases, with 13 bases left in between. This CDR3 reads CASSLGGPSYGYTF. The CDR3, as DNA: TGTGCCAGCAGCCTAGGAGGACCGAGCTATGGCTACACCTTC. Together with reference TRBV14 and TRBJ1-2, the CDR3 gives the full variable domain: EAGVTQFPSHSVIEKGQTVTLRCDPISGHDNLYWYRRVMGKEIKFLLHFVKESKQDESGMPNNRFLAERTGGTYSTLKVQPAELEDSGVYFCASSLGGPSYGYTFGSGTRLTVV.

This chain connects TRBV7-8 to TRBJ2-7; D gene uncertain. Trimming removed 1 base from V and 5 bases from J, with 9 bases in between. Germline loops: CDR1 SGHVS, CDR2 FQNEAQ. The CDR3 runs to 13 residues. CDR3 sequence (DNA): TGTGCCAGCAGCTTAGTAGTGGGCGACGAGCAGTACTTC. It codes for CASSLVVGDEQYF.

This chain uses TRBV28 with TRBJ1-1; 9 positions agree with TRBD1. The V and J ends lost 4 bases and 4 bases, in that order; junction bases with no gene match: 4. Germline CDR1 reads MDHEN; CDR2 reads SYDVKM. The CDR3 extends over 14 amino acids. This CDR3 is CASSWDRVSTEAFF. In DNA form, the CDR3 reads TGTGCCAGCAGTTGGGACAGGGTCAGCACTGAAGCTTTCTTT. The full variable domain, rest sourced from reference TRBV28 and TRBJ1-1, is DVKVTQSSRYLVKRTGEKVFLECVQDMDHENMFWYRQDPGLGLRLIYFSYDVKMKEKGDIPEGYSVSREKKERFSLILESASTNQTSMYLCASSWDRVSTEAFFGQGTRLTVV.

This chain links TRBV7-2 with TRBJ2-7; TRBD2 matches 10 bases. CDR1 and CDR2 from the germline V gene are SGHTA and FQGNSA. V shed 5 bases, J shed 2 bases, and the junction held 6 bases outside the gene matches. This CDR3 spans 15 amino acids. The CDR3 nucleotides are TGTGCCAGCAGCCAAGGGACTAGCGTAACCTACGAGCAGTACTTC. Translated, it gives CASSQGTSVTYEQYF. The variable domain in full, completed from reference TRBV7-2 and TRBJ2-7, reads GAGVSQSPSNKVTEKGKDVELRCDPISGHTALYWYRQSLGQGLEFLIYFQGNSAPDKSGLPSDRFSAERTGGSVSTLTIQRTQQEDSAVYLCASSQGTSVTYEQYFGPGTRLTVT.

This chain links TRBV10-3 with TRBJ2-7; 7 positions match TRBD1. The length of the CDR3 is 14 residues. The trim removed 5 bases at V and 3 bases at J, leaving 7 bases unmatched. The germline CDR1 and CDR2 sequences are ENHRY and SYGVKD. This CDR3 reads CAISQDRIDYEQYF. The CDR3 DNA reads TGTGCCATCAGTCAGGACAGGATTGACTACGAGCAGTACTTC.

The rearrangement uses TRBV6-5 and TRBJ2-7, with 7 bases lining up with TRBD1. The V and J ends lost 5 bases and 7 bases, in that order; junction bases with no gene match: 11. Germline V gene lookup returns CDR1 MNHEY and CDR2 SVGAGI. CDR3 length: 14 amino acids. The CDR3 DNA is TGTGCCAGCAGTCTCGGACAGGTTTGGGGGGAGCAGTACTTC. Encoded protein: CASSLGQVWGEQYF.

The chain is built from TRBV19 and TRBJ1-5; 10 nucleotides match TRBD1. Losses at the gene ends were 4 bases for V and 6 bases for J; bases not matched to a gene: 3. The CDR3 runs 14 residues. Per germline, CDR1 LNHDA and CDR2 SQIVND (reference sequence). This chain's CDR3 is CASSRRTGGQPQHF. CDR3 sequence (DNA): TGTGCCAGTAGTAGACGGACAGGGGGTCAGCCCCAGCATTTT.

The rearrangement links TRBV9 to TRBJ2-3; TRBD1 might be the D (5 bases). Germline lookup yields CDR1 SGDLS and CDR2 YYNGEE. Trimming stripped 0 bases from V and 6 bases from J, with 5 bases between. This CDR3 is 12 amino acids long. CDR3 sequence reads: CASSVEGDTQYF. Here the CDR3 DNA reads TGTGCCAGCAGCGTAGAGGGGGATACGCAGTATTTT.

The rearrangement uses TRBV5-6 and TRBJ2-4, with a weak D call TRBD2 (5 bases). The germline V and J ends were trimmed by 0 bases and 10 bases, with 11 bases remaining between them. The CDR3 sequence is 13 residues long. Looked up from germline, CDR1 is SGHDT and CDR2 is YYEEEE. CDR3 nucleotide sequence: TGTGCCAGCAGCTTGGCCCGGGGTGCAATTCAGTACTTC. Translation: CASSLARGAIQYF.

The chain uses TRBV2 and TRBJ2-5; tentative D call: TRBD2 (5 bases). The V end was cut by 6 bases, the J end by 3 bases, with 14 bases between. Germline V gives CDR1 SNHLY, CDR2 FYNNEI. This CDR3 comprises 14 residues. This chain's CDR3 is CASRDRTGKETQYF. The CDR3 coding sequence is TGTGCCAGCAGGGATCGGACTGGGAAAGAGACCCAGTACTTC.

This rearrangement joins TRBV5-4 to TRBJ1-2; 9 nucleotides match TRBD1. V shed 5 bases and J 6 bases; nucleotides not matched to a gene: 5. This CDR3 comprises 13 residues. Germline V gene sequence: CDR1 SGHNT, CDR2 YYREEE (reference sequence). The CDR3 sequence is CASRLTGGDGYTF. CDR3 nucleotide sequence: TGTGCCAGCAGATTGACAGGGGGAGATGGCTACACCTTC.